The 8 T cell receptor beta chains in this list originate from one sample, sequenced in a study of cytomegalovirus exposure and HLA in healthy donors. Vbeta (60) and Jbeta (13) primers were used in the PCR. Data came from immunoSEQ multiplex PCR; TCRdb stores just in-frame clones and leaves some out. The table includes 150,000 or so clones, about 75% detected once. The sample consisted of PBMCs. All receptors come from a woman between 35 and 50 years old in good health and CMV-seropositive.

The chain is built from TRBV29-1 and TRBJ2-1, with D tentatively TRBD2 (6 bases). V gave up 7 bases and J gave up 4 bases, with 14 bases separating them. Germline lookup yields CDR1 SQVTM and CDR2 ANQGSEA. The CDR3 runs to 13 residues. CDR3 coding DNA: TGCAGCGCCCCCATAGCGGTGTACAATGAGCAGTTCTTC. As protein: CSAPIAVYNEQFF.

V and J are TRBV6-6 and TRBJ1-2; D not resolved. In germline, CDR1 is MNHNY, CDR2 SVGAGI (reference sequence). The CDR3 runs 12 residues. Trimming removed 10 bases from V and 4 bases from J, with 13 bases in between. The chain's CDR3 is CATSRETYGYTF. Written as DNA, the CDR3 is TGTGCCACCTCACGGGAGACCTATGGCTACACCTTC.

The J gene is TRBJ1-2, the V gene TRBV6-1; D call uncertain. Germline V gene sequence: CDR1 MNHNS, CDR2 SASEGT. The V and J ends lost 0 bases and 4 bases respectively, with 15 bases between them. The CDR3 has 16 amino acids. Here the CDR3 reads CASSEAPRGLGYGYTF. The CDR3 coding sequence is TGTGCCAGCAGTGAAGCGCCTCGAGGACTGGGCTATGGCTACACCTTC.

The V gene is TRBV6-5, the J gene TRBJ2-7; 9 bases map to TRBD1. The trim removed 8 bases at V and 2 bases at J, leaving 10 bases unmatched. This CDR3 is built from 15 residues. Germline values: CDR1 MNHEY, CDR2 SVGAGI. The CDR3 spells CASGSGTGIAYEQYF. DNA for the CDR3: TGTGCCAGCGGCTCCGGGACAGGGATCGCCTACGAGCAGTACTTC.

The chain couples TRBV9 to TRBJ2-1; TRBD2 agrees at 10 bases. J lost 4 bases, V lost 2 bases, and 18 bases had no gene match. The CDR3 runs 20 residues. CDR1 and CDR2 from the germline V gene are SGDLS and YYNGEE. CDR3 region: CASSVSSGYSASGSYNEQFF. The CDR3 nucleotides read TGTGCCAGCAGCGTCAGCAGCGGCTATTCGGCTAGCGGGAGTTACAATGAGCAGTTCTTC.

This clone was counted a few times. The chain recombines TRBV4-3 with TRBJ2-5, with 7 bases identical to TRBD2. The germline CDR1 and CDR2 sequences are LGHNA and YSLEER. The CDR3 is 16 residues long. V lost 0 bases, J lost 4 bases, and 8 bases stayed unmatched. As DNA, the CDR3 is TGCGCCAGCAGCCAAGATCTGGATAGCGGGCGAGAGACCCAGTACTTC. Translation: CASSQDLDSGRETQYF.

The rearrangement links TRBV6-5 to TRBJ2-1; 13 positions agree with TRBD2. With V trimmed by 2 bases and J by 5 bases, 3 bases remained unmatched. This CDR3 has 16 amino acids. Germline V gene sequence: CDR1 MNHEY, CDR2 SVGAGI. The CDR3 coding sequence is TGTGCCAGCAGTTACAGGGGACTAGCGGGAAACAATGAGCAGTTCTTC. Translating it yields CASSYRGLAGNNEQFF.

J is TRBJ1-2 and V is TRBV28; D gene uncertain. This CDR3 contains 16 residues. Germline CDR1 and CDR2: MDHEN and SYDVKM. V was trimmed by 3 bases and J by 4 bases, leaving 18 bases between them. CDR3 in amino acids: CASSLGGRLLGYGYTF. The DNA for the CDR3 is TGTGCCAGCAGTTTGGGCGGGCGCTTACTAGGCTATGGCTACACCTTC.